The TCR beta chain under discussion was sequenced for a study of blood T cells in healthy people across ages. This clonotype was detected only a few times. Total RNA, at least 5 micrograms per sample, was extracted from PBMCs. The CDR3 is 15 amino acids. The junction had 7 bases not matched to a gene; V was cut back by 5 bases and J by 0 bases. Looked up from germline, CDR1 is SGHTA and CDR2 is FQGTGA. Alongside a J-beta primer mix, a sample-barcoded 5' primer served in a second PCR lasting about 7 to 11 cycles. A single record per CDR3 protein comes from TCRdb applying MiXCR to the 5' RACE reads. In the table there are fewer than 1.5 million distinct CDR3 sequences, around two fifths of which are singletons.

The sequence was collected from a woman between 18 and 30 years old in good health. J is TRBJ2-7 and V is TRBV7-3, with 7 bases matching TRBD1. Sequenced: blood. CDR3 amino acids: CASSEGQLSSYEQYF. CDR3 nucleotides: TGTGCCAGCAGCGAGGGACAGCTAAGCTCCTACGAGCAGTACTTC.